The sample holds a few counts of the clone carrying this T cell receptor (beta chain). What it recognizes is unknown. The CDR3 length is 15 residues. With 5 bases removed from V and 13 bases from J, the gap between germline ends came to 21 bases. The germline CDR1 and CDR2 sequences are SGHTA and FQGNSA. TCRdb used MiXCR to reprocess the 5' RACE reads, holding one entry per CDR3 protein. The table includes 500,000 or so distinct CDR3 sequences, less than 25% detected once. This sample is part of a study of identical twins. Points from the study as a whole: Because invariant MAIT and iNKT cells could be present, zero-insertion analyses could be partly confounded.

The data also belong to a second study, concerning T cells expressing NK-cell markers. Per that study: HCMV seropositivity marked most of the eight sequenced donors; one was seronegative. An anti-gamma-delta TCR antibody was added in several experiments. It restricted sorting to alpha-beta TCR-expressing T cells.

The sample consisted of CD4+ T cells sorted from blood. The source is a young woman in good health. This rearrangement joins TRBV7-2 to TRBJ1-6; possible D gene TRBD1, 6 bases. The CDR3 bases are TGTGCCAGCAGCCATCCGGGACACCTCGCTTCCCCCCTCCACTTT. Residues: CASSHPGHLASPLHF.